This T cell receptor (beta chain) was sequenced in a study of blood T cell repertoires in COVID-19. CDR3 length equals 13 residues. V lost 5 bases, J lost 5 bases, and 12 bases lay in between. Germline loops: CDR1 MNHEY, CDR2 SVGAGI. Using immunoSEQ multiplex PCR, the repertoire was profiled, and TCRdb retains in-frame clones only, with some absent. The sample has roughly 14,000 clones; 60% to 75% are singletons. This receptor was identified in a man aged 65 to 79 with acute or convalescent COVID-19. The V and J genes are TRBV6-5 and TRBJ1-1; tentative D call: TRBD1 (5 bases). Source material: peripheral blood. The CDR3 protein is CASSLRGVTEAFF. CDR3 DNA sequence: TGTGCCAGCAGTCTCCGGGGGGTTACTGAAGCTTTCTTT.